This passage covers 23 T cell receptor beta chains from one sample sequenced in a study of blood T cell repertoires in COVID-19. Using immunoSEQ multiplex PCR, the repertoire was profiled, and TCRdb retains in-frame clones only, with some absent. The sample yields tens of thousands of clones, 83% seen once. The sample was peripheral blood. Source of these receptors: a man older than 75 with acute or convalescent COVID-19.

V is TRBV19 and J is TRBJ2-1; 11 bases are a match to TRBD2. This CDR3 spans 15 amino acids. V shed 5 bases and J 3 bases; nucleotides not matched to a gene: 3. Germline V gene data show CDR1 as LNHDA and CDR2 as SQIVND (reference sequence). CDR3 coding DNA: TGTGCCAGTAGTTCGGGACTAGCGGACTACAATGAGCAGTTCTTC. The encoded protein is CASSSGLADYNEQFF. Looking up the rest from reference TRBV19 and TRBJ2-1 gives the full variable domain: DGGITQSPKYLFRKEGQNVTLSCEQNLNHDAMYWYRQDPGQGLRLIYYSQIVNDFQKGDIAEGYSVSREKKESFPLTVTSAQKNPTAFYLCASSSGLADYNEQFFGPGTRLTVL.

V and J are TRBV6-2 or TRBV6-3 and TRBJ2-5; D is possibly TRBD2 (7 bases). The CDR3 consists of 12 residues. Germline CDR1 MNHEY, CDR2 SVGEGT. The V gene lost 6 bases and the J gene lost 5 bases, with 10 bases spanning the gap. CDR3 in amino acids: CASSRGGETQYF. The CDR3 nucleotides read TGTGCCAGCAGCAGGGGAGGGGAGACCCAGTACTTC.

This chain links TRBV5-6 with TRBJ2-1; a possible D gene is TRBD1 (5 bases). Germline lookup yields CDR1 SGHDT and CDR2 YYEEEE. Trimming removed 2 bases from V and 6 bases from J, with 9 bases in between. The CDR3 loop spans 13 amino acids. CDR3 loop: CASSFYRRNEQFF. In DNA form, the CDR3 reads TGTGCCAGCAGCTTTTACAGGCGCAATGAGCAGTTCTTC.

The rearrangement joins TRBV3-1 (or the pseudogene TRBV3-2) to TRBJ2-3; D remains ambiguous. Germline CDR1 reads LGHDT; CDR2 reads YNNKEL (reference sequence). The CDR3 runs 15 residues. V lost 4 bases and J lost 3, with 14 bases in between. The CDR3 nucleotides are TGTGCCAGCAGCCGATCGGGTGACCGGACAGATACGCAGTATTTT. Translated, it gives CASSRSGDRTDTQYF.

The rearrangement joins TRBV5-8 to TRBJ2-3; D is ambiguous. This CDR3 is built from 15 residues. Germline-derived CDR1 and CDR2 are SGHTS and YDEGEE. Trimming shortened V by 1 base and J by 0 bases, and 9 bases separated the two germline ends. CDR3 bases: TGTGCCAGCAGCTTGTCCCCCGGGAGCACAGATACGCAGTATTTT. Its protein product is CASSLSPGSTDTQYF.

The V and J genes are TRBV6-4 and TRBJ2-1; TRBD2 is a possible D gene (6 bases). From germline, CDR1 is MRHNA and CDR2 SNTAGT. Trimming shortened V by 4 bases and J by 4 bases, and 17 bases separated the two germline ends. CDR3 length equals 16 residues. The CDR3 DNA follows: TGTGCCAGCAGTGCCTCCGGGACTCGAGGGTACAATGAGCAGTTCTTC. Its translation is CASSASGTRGYNEQFF.

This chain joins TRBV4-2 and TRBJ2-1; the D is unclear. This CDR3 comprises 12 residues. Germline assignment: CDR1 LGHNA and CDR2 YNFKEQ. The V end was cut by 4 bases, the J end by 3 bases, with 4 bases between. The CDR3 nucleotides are TGTGCCAGCAGCCTCAGCTACAATGAGCAGTTCTTC. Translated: CASSLSYNEQFF.

CDR3: CASSPWTSGDTDTQYF. In DNA, the CDR3 is TGTGCCAGCTCACCCTGGACTAGCGGGGACACAGATACGCAGTATTTT. The chain uses TRBV18 and TRBJ2-3; 12 nucleotides line up with TRBD2. V shed 3 bases, J shed 2 bases, and the junction held 3 bases outside the gene matches. Per germline, CDR1 KGHSH and CDR2 LQKENI. The CDR3 contains 16 residues.

Here the CDR3 reads CASSPSGSLSYEQYF. CDR3 DNA sequence: TGTGCCAGCAGCCCTAGCGGGAGCCTCTCCTACGAGCAGTACTTC. The chain employs TRBV28 and TRBJ2-7; TRBD2 aligns across 10 bases. CDR3 size: 15 residues. CDR1 is MDHEN, CDR2 SYDVKM, per germline. J gave up 0 bases and V 6 bases, and 5 bases lay outside the gene matches.

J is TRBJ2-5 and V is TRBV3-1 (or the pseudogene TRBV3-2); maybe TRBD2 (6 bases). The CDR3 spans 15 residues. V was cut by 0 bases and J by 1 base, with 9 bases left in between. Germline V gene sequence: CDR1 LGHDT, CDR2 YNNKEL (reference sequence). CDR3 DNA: TGTGCCAGCAGCCAAGATGGAGGGCTCCAAGAGACCCAGTACTTC. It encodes CASSQDGGLQETQYF.

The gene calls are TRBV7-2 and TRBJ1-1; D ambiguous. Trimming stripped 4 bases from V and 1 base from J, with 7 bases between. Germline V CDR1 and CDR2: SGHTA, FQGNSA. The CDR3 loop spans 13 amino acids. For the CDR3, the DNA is TGTGCCAGCAGCTCGCCAGGGAACACTGAAGCTTTCTTT. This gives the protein CASSSPGNTEAFF. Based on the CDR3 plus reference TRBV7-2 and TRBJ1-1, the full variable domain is GAGVSQSPSNKVTEKGKDVELRCDPISGHTALYWYRQSLGQGLEFLIYFQGNSAPDKSGLPSDRFSAERTGGSVSTLTIQRTQQEDSAVYLCASSSPGNTEAFFGQGTRLTVV.

The CDR3 nucleotides read TGCGCCAGCAGATCGGGGGTCGAGCAGTACTTC. Translating gives CASRSGVEQYF. The chain links TRBV5-1 to TRBJ2-7; weak D call: TRBD2 (6 bases). Germline V gene lookup returns CDR1 SGHRS and CDR2 YFSETQ. The CDR3 runs to 11 residues. With 5 bases removed from V and 6 bases from J, the gap between germline ends came to 9 bases.

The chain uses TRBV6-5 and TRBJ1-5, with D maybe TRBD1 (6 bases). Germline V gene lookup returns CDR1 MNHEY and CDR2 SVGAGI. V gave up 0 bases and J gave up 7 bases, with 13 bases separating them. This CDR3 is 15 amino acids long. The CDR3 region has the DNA TGTGCCAGCAGTTACTCGGGGGGGCTGGGACAGCCCCAGCATTTT. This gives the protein CASSYSGGLGQPQHF.

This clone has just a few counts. CDR3 nucleotides: TGTGCCAGCAGCCCATCGGGACAGTCCCCTCAGCCCCAGCATTTT. This encodes CASSPSGQSPQPQHF. This chain joins TRBV28 and TRBJ1-5, with 7 bases identical to TRBD1. In germline, CDR1 is MDHEN, CDR2 SYDVKM. The CDR3 runs 15 residues. The J segment lost 6 bases and the V segment lost 6 bases, leaving 11 bases of the junction unmatched.

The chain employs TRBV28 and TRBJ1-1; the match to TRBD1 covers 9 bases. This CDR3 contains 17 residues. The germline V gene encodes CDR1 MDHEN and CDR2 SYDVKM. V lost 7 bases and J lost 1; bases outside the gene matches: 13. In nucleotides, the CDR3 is TGTGCCAGCACCCTCCGGACAGGGGCCTTCTCGAACACTGAAGCTTTCTTT. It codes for CASTLRTGAFSNTEAFF.

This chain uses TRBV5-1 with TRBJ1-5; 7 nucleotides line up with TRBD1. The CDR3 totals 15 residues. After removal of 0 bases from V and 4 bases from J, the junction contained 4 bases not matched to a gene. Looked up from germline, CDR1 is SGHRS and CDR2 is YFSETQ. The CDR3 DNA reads TGCGCCAGCAGCTTGGGTACAGGGGATAATCAGCCCCAGCATTTT. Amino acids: CASSLGTGDNQPQHF.

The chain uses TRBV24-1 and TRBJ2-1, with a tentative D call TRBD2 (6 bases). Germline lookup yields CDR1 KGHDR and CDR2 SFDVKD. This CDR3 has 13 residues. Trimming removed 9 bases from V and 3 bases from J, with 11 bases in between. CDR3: CATGGGNYNEQFF. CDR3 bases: TGTGCCACCGGTGGCGGGAACTACAATGAGCAGTTCTTC.

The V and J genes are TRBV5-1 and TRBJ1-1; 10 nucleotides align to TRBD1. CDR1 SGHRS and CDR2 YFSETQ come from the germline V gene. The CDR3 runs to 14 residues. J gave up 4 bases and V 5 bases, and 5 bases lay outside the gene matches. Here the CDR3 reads CASRTGTGVTEAFF. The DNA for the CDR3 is TGCGCCAGCAGAACCGGGACAGGGGTCACTGAAGCTTTCTTT.

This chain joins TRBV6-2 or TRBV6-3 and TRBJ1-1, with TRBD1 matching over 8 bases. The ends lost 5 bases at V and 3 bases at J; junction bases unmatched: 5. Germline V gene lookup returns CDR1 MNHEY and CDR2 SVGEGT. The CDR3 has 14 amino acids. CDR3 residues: CASSTTGGDTEAFF. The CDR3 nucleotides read TGTGCCAGCAGTACTACAGGGGGGGACACTGAAGCTTTCTTT.

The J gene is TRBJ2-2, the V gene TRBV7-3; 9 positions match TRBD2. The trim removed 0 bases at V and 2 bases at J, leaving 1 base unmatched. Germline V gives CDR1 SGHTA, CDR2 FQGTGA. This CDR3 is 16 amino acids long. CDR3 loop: CASSLTSGGNTGELFF. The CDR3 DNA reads TGTGCCAGCAGCTTAACTAGCGGGGGAAACACCGGGGAGCTGTTTTTT.

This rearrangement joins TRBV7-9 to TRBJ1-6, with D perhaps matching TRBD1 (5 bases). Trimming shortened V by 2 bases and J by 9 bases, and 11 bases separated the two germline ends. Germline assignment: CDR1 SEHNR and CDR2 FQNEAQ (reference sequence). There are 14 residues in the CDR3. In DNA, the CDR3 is TGTGCCAGCAGCTTAAGGTTAGACAGTTCACCCCTCCACTTT. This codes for CASSLRLDSSPLHF.

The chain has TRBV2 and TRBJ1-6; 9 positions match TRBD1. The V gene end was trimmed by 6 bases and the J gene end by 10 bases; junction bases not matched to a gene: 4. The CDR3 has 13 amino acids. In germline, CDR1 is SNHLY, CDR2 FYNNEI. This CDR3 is CASRGTGRSPLHF. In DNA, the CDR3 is TGTGCCAGCAGGGGGACAGGGCGCTCACCCCTCCACTTT.

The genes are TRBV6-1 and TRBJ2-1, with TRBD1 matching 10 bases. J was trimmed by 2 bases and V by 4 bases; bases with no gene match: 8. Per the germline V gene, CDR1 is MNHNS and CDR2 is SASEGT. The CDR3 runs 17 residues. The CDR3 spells CASSGGMTGGPYNEQFF. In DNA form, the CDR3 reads TGTGCCAGCAGTGGGGGGATGACAGGGGGCCCCTACAATGAGCAGTTCTTC.